This TCR beta chain was sequenced for a study of molecular identifiers for immune sequencing clone quantification. Each CDR3 protein is one row after TCRdb ran MiXCR on the PCR reads. The sample lists a few hundred thousand distinct CDR3 sequences; about 25% were seen once. The CDR3 is 14 residues long. From germline, CDR1 is LGHNA and CDR2 YSLEER. Turning to this clonotype: The junction departs from germline at one end; a sequencing error may be responsible.

The chain uses TRBV4-3 and TRBJ2-7; D ambiguous. Source material: naive CD8+ T cells from blood, with Jurkat cell RNA spiked in. Regarding subset: FACS-sorted CD8+CD4-CCR7+CD45RA+ naive T cells. This TCR was sampled from a human donor in good health. Some libraries in this study had Jurkat cell RNA spiked in. The CDR3: CASRQDFSIYEQYF. The DNA for the CDR3 is TGCGCCAGCCGCCAAGATTTCAGCATCTACGAGCAGTACTTC.